This T cell receptor (beta chain) was retrieved from a study of T cell changes during pregnancy in multiple sclerosis. Only in-frame clones appear in the TCRdb table, and some are missing; sequencing was by immunoSEQ multiplex PCR. The data hold more than 95,000 clones, with over 85% observed a single time. The CDR3 runs 14 residues. CDR1 is WNHNN and CDR2 is SYGVQD in the germline V gene (reference sequence). Losses at the gene ends were 8 bases for V and 1 base for J; bases not matched to a gene: 4. The receptor was isolated from a female donor with multiple sclerosis, enrolled in a pregnancy study. Material: peripheral blood, obtained after pregnancy. The chain uses TRBV10-1 and TRBJ2-1; 8 bases fit TRBD1. CDR3 nucleotide sequence: TGCGCCAGCCAGCGACAGGGGTCCTACAATGAGCAGTTCTTC. Translated: CASQRQGSYNEQFF.